This TCR beta chain was retrieved from a study of response to subunit inactivated influenza vaccine. Germline values: CDR1 MNHEY, CDR2 SMNVEV (reference sequence). The V gene end was trimmed by 6 bases and the J gene end by 7 bases; junction bases not matched to a gene: 8. The CDR3 sequence is 16 residues long. As concerns this clonotype: Its cognate antigen is unknown. A much larger clone differs from this one at a single base, so this may be a read error.

Study results and caveats: Few additional T cells are recruited per seasonal influenza vaccination, authors suggested.

TCRdb reanalysed the RT-PCR reads using MiXCR and keeps one entry per CDR3 protein. The data show approximately 520,000 distinct CDR3 sequences, with roughly 25% seen just once and approximately 2% held by the top ten. This receptor was identified in a man between 50 and 59 years old who received an inactivated influenza vaccine. This rearrangement joins TRBV27 to TRBJ2-2; TRBD2 agrees at 13 bases. This specimen consisted of CD4+ T cells sorted from PBMCs, obtained about 5 days after vaccination. For the CDR3, the DNA is TGTGCCAGCAGACTCACTAGCGGGAGGGCCTTCGGGGAGCTGTTTTTT. Its protein is CASRLTSGRAFGELFF.